The 20 T cell receptor beta chains below were found in one sample sequenced in a study of breast tumors, draining lymph nodes, adjacent tissues. One entry per CDR3 protein results from TCRdb running MiXCR on the multiplex PCR reads. This sample carries about 12,000 distinct CDR3 sequences, less than 70% of them seen once, and the ten largest clones take 35% to 45%. Source material: breast tumor tissue. These receptors were taken from a female donor with breast cancer. Some clones in this sample may be carry-over from other donors' samples.

A few counts support this clonotype. V gene TRBV29-1 combines with J gene TRBJ1-2, with D tentatively TRBD1 (6 bases). The germline V gene has CDR1 SQVTM and CDR2 ANQGSEA. CDR3 length equals 13 residues. Trimming removed 7 bases at V and 4 bases at J, with 16 bases between. CDR3 loop: CSATQGGGYGYTF. In DNA, the CDR3 is TGCAGCGCCACACAGGGAGGAGGCTATGGCTACACCTTC.

This clonotype was seen repeatedly, ten times or more. V gene TRBV4-2 combines with J gene TRBJ2-3; D ambiguous. The CDR3 length is 14 residues. V shed 0 bases and J shed 6 bases, with 10 bases lying between them. Germline loops: CDR1 LGHNA, CDR2 YNFKEQ. Here the CDR3 reads CASSQDLGEDTQYF. DNA for the CDR3: TGTGCCAGCAGCCAAGATTTGGGCGAGGATACGCAGTATTTT.

The chain is built from TRBV6-6 and TRBJ1-5; TRBD1 is a possible D gene (5 bases). Trimming shortened V by 2 bases and J by 1 base, and 6 bases separated the two germline ends. The germline CDR1 and CDR2 sequences are MNHNY and SVGAGI (reference sequence). The CDR3 totals 14 residues. The CDR3 reads CASSYEGSNQPQHF. Here the CDR3 DNA reads TGTGCCAGCAGTTACGAGGGGAGCAATCAGCCCCAGCATTTT.

This clonotype appeared many times. CDR3 nucleotide sequence: TGTGCCAGCAGTATCCGGGACAAATACAATGAGCAGTTCTTC. Its translation is CASSIRDKYNEQFF. The rearrangement joins TRBV2 to TRBJ2-1, with D tentatively TRBD1 (6 bases). Germline lookup yields CDR1 SNHLY and CDR2 FYNNEI. This CDR3 is 14 amino acids long. The V end lost 5 bases, the J end lost 4 bases, and 12 bases lay between the germline ends.

The sample holds one count of this clonotype. The chain is built from TRBV15 and TRBJ2-7, with a possible D match to TRBD1 (7 bases). The CDR3 length is 14 residues. Germline V CDR1 and CDR2: LNHNV, YYDKDF (reference sequence). With 0 bases removed from V and 5 bases from J, the gap between germline ends came to 11 bases. DNA of the CDR3: TGTGCCACCAGCAGAGATCGGGGGACAGACGAGCAGTACGTC. Encoded protein: CATSRDRGTDEQYV.

This clonotype has only a few counts. This chain links TRBV12-3 or TRBV12-4 with TRBJ2-5; D is uncertain. Trimming removed 5 bases at V and 6 bases at J, with 7 bases between. The length of the CDR3 is 11 residues. CDR3 bases: TGTGCCAGCAGTCTATCGCAGACCCAGTACTTC. Protein product: CASSLSQTQYF.

V usage is TRBV9 and J usage is TRBJ2-7; 9 positions match TRBD2. CDR1 SGDLS and CDR2 YYNGEE come from the germline V gene. The V gene end was trimmed by 6 bases and the J gene end by 5 bases; junction bases not matched to a gene: 18. The CDR3 has 17 residues. Written as DNA, the CDR3 is TGTGCCAGCAACCTAAGGGGTCTAGCGGGAAACGGAGACGAGCAGTACTTC. This encodes CASNLRGLAGNGDEQYF.

J is TRBJ2-3 and V is TRBV28, with TRBD1 matching over 9 bases. V trimming: 3 bases; J trimming: 4 bases; junction bases outside the gene matches: 8. The CDR3 runs 16 residues. Per germline, CDR1 MDHEN and CDR2 SYDVKM. The CDR3 loop is CASSLGGTGKADTQYF. DNA for the CDR3: TGTGCCAGCAGTTTGGGCGGGACAGGGAAGGCAGATACGCAGTATTTT. Looking up the rest from reference TRBV28 and TRBJ2-3 gives the full variable domain: DVKVTQSSRYLVKRTGEKVFLECVQDMDHENMFWYRQDPGLGLRLIYFSYDVKMKEKGDIPEGYSVSREKKERFSLILESASTNQTSMYLCASSLGGTGKADTQYFGPGTRLTVL.

A word on this clonotype: A junction boundary mismatches the germline segment, possibly from a read error. V and J are TRBV20-1 and TRBJ1-2, with D perhaps matching TRBD1 (6 bases). CDR1 DFQATT and CDR2 SNEGSKA come from the germline V gene (reference sequence). There are 10 residues in the CDR3. CDR3 sequence reads: CSAPDGGYAF. In DNA, the CDR3 is TGCAGTGCTCCAGACGGGGGCTACGCCTTC.

This clonotype was found a few times. The V and J genes are TRBV30 and TRBJ1-6, with 10 bases lining up with TRBD1. Germline CDR1 and CDR2: GTSNPN and SVGIG (reference sequence). Losses at the gene ends were 8 bases for V and 9 bases for J; bases not matched to a gene: 13. The CDR3 totals 15 residues. CDR3 sequence: CATPNAGTGVSPLHF. CDR3 DNA sequence: TGTGCCACCCCCAATGCCGGGACAGGGGTTTCACCCCTCCACTTT. The variable domain in full, completed from reference TRBV30 and TRBJ1-6, reads SQTIHQWPATLVQPVGSPLSLECTVEGTSNPNLYWYRQAAGRGLQLLFYSVGIGQISSEVPQNLSASRPQDRQFILSSKKLLLSDSGFYLCATPNAGTGVSPLHFGNGTRLTVT.

The gene calls are TRBV7-2 and TRBJ2-2, with D possibly matching TRBD2 (5 bases). Trimming removed 6 bases at V and 4 bases at J, with 12 bases between. Germline V CDR1 and CDR2: SGHTA, FQGNSA. The CDR3 length is 14 residues. CDR3 coding DNA: TGTGCCAGCAGAATTCACGAGGGCACCGGGGAGCTGTTTTTT. Translation: CASRIHEGTGELFF.

The rearrangement joins TRBV7-8 to TRBJ2-1, with 7 bases that match TRBD2. CDR3 length equals 15 residues. The junction had 10 bases not matched to a gene; V was cut back by 5 bases and J by 6 bases. Germline-derived CDR1 and CDR2 are SGHVS and FQNEAQ. CDR3 residues: CASSRRLAVPNEQFF. The DNA of the CDR3 is TGTGCCAGCAGCAGACGACTAGCAGTACCCAATGAGCAGTTCTTC.

This clonotype turned up a few times. The chain joins TRBV6-2 or TRBV6-3 to TRBJ2-5; 9 bases are a match to TRBD2. From germline, CDR1 is MNHEY and CDR2 SVGEGT. CDR3 length: 16 amino acids. V was clipped by 6 bases and J by 5 bases; unmatched bases: 13. CDR3 coding DNA: TGTGCCAGCAGCCCTGGGGCGGGAGGGCCCTGGGAGACCCAGTACTTC. Amino acids: CASSPGAGGPWETQYF.

The V call is TRBV29-1, the J call TRBJ2-7, with a weak D call TRBD1 (5 bases). V shed 4 bases and J shed 3 bases, with 13 bases lying between them. CDR3 length: 13 residues. The V gene's germline CDR1 is SQVTM and CDR2 ANQGSEA. This chain's CDR3 is CSVGSTGDYEQYF. The CDR3 region has the DNA TGCAGCGTTGGTTCAACAGGAGACTACGAGCAGTACTTC.

This clonotype was seen more than once but under ten times. The V and J genes are TRBV7-3 and TRBJ1-4; D not resolved. V lost 3 bases, J lost 2 bases, and 4 bases lay in between. Germline lookup yields CDR1 SGHTA and CDR2 FQGTGA. The CDR3 has 13 amino acids. The CDR3 DNA follows: TGTGCCAGCAGCTTCGGGACTAATGAAAAACTGTTTTTT. Encoded protein: CASSFGTNEKLFF.

This clonotype ranks as medium-sized (0.01 to 0.1%). The chain couples TRBV25-1 to TRBJ2-1; 10 bases line up with TRBD2. The CDR3 covers 15 residues. Trimming took 5 bases from V and 7 from J; bases not matched to a gene: 8. The germline V gene encodes CDR1 MGHDK and CDR2 SYGVNS. The CDR3 DNA follows: TGTGCCAGCAGTTATAGCGGGGGGCTTGGAAATGAGCAGTTCTTC. Amino acid sequence: CASSYSGGLGNEQFF.

The gene calls are TRBV25-1 and TRBJ2-3, with D maybe TRBD1 (6 bases). The germline V gene encodes CDR1 MGHDK and CDR2 SYGVNS. This CDR3 contains 13 residues. V was clipped by 7 bases and J by 6 bases, with 14 bases between them. The CDR3 is CASMNRVSDTQYF. CDR3 nucleotide sequence: TGTGCCAGCATGAACAGGGTTAGCGATACGCAGTATTTT.

This clonotype is medium-sized in the sample. The rearrangement joins TRBV9 to TRBJ2-3; 7 bases map to TRBD1. With 4 bases clipped from V and 5 bases from J, the junction kept 10 bases outside the gene matches. CDR3 length: 15 residues. The V gene's germline CDR1 is SGDLS and CDR2 YYNGEE. The CDR3 protein is CASSPTDRVGDTQYF. In DNA, the CDR3 is TGTGCCAGCAGCCCCACTGACAGGGTAGGAGATACGCAGTATTTT.

The J gene is TRBJ2-7, the V gene TRBV24-1; 9 bases are a match to TRBD1. V dropped 8 bases and J dropped 2; count of bases not matched to a gene: 9. The CDR3 consists of 15 residues. Germline V lookup: CDR1 KGHDR, CDR2 SFDVKD. This CDR3 reads CATIKDRGSTYEQYF. The DNA of the CDR3 is TGTGCCACCATTAAGGACAGGGGATCCACCTACGAGCAGTACTTC.

This clonotype is medium-sized in the sample. J is TRBJ1-2 and V is TRBV11-2; D possibly corresponds to TRBD1 (5 bases). CDR3 length equals 15 residues. Germline CDR1 reads SGHAT; CDR2 reads FQNNGV. The V end lost 2 bases, the J end lost 3 bases, and 13 bases lay between the germline ends. CDR3 amino acids: CASSLIGAVDYGYTF. CDR3 nucleotides: TGTGCCAGCAGCTTAATCGGGGCCGTGGACTATGGCTACACCTTC. Full variable domain (remainder filled in from reference TRBV11-2 and TRBJ1-2): EAGVAQSPRYKIIEKRQSVAFWCNPISGHATLYWYQQILGQGPKLLIQFQNNGVVDDSQLPKDRFSAERLKGVDSTLKIQPAKLEDSAVYLCASSLIGAVDYGYTFGSGTRLTVV.